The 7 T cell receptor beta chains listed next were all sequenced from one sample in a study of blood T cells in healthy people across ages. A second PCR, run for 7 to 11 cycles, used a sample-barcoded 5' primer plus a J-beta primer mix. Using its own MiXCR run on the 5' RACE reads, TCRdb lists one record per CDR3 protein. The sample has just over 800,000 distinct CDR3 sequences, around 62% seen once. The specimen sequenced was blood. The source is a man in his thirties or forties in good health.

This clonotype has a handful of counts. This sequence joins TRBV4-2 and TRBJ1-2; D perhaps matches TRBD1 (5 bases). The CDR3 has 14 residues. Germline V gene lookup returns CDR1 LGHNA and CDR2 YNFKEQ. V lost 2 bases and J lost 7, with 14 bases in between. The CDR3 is CASSQPTDGSGYTF. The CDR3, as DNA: TGTGCCAGCAGCCAACCGACAGATGGGAGTGGCTACACCTTC.

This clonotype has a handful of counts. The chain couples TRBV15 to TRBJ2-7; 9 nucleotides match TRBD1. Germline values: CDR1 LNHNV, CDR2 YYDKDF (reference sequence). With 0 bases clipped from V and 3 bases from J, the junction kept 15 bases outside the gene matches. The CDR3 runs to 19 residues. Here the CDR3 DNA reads TGTGCCACCAGCAGAGATACCCCTGGACAGGGGATATTCTTCTACGAGCAGTACTTC. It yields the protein CATSRDTPGQGIFFYEQYF.

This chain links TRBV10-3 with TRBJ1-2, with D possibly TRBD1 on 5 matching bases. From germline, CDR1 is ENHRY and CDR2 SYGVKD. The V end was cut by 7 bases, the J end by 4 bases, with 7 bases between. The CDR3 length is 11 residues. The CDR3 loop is CAITDSYGYTF. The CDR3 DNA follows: TGTGCCATCACCGACAGCTATGGCTACACCTTC.

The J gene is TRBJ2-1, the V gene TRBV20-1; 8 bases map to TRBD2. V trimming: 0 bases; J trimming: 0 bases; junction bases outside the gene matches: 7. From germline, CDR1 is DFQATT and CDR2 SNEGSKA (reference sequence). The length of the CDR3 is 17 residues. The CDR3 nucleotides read TGCAGTGCTAGAGATCCGGGGCGGGGGGTCTCCTACAATGAGCAGTTCTTC. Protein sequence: CSARDPGRGVSYNEQFF.

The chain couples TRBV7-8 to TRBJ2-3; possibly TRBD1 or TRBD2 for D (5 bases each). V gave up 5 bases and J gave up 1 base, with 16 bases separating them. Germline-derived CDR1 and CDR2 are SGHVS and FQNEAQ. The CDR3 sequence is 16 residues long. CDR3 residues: CASSISPGPRTDTQYF. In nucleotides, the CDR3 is TGTGCCAGCAGCATAAGCCCGGGGCCTCGCACAGATACGCAGTATTTT.

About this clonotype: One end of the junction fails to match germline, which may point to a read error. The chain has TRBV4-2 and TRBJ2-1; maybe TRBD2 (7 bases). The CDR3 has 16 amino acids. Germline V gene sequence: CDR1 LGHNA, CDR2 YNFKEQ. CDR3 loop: CACSQGKGGVYNEQFF. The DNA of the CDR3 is TGTGCCTGCAGCCAAGGGAAAGGGGGGGTATACAATGAGCAGTTCTTC.

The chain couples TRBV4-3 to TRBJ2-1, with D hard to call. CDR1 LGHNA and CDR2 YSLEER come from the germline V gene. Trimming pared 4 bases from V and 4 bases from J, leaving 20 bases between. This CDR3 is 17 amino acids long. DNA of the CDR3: TGCGCCAGCAGCCCTAGATCAGCCGAATCCATTTACAATGAGCAGTTCTTC. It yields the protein CASSPRSAESIYNEQFF.